The 2 T cell receptor beta chains below come from one sample, sequenced in a study of CD4 T cells in relation to SARS-CoV-2 and coronaviruses. Method: immunoSEQ multiplex PCR; TCRdb's copy keeps in-frame clones and lacks some. The sample lists tens of thousands of clones; around 77% were seen once. The antigens these receptors bind are not known. Material for sequencing was memory CD4+ T cells from PBMCs, cultured in vitro. The receptors stem from an adult with COVID-19.

V usage is TRBV27 and J usage is TRBJ2-5; D is unclear. This CDR3 is 16 amino acids long. Trimming shortened V by 5 bases and J by 4 bases, and 20 bases separated the two germline ends. CDR1 is MNHEY and CDR2 is SMNVEV in the germline V gene (reference sequence). CDR3 loop: CASSPSRPTTGETQYF. DNA for the CDR3: TGTGCCAGCAGTCCTTCAAGACCGACCACGGGAGAGACCCAGTACTTC.

The chain employs TRBV6-5 and TRBJ1-2, with unresolved D. V was clipped by 0 bases and J by 3 bases, with 11 bases between them. Per germline, CDR1 MNHEY and CDR2 SVGAGI. The CDR3 covers 15 residues. The DNA for the CDR3 is TGTGCCAGCAGTTACTCCCTGGGGAGGGACTATGGCTACACCTTC. Protein product: CASSYSLGRDYGYTF.